This T cell receptor beta chain came from a study of shared clonotypes between healthy human individuals. The ends were cut back, 2 bases at V and 6 bases at J, with 8 bases in the middle. This CDR3 spans 13 amino acids. Germline CDR1 reads SGHTA; CDR2 reads FQGNSA. On this clone itself: Its antigen is undetermined.

The repertoire was sequenced with immunoSEQ multiplex PCR; TCRdb's copy has only in-frame clones and lacks some. The data contain 730,000 or so clones, roughly 78% of them seen just once; the ten biggest clones take up around 2%. Regarding the study as a whole: Depth of sequencing was expected to influence donor clonotype sharing.

Partitioning of CD4+ cells yielded a CD45RA+ naive subset and a CD45RA-negative memory subset. The V gene is TRBV7-2, the J gene TRBJ2-1; D unclear. The sample taken for sequencing was memory CD4+ T cells sorted from blood. Subset described: CD45RA-negative fraction. The source of this sequence is a woman aged 25 to 39 in good health. CDR3 nucleotide sequence: TGTGCCAGCAGCTTAACTGATACCAATGAGCAGTTCTTC. Amino acid sequence: CASSLTDTNEQFF.